The TCR beta chain under discussion was sequenced for a study of control samples from healthy donors and cancer patients. Produced via immunoSEQ multiplex PCR; TCRdb's table is partial and in-frame only. The sample holds roughly 120,000 clones, roughly 90% seen once. The CDR3 has 13 residues. Germline-derived CDR1 and CDR2 are SGHTA and FQGNSA. Trimming stripped 4 bases from V and 3 bases from J, with 8 bases between. The TCR sequence derives from a woman in her sixties with lung cancer. The sequencing sample was made of PBMCs. The chain uses TRBV7-2 and TRBJ2-3, with D unclear. The DNA for the CDR3 is TGTGCCAGCAGCTCCCTTCGGACAGATACGCAGTATTTT. It codes for CASSSLRTDTQYF. The full variable domain, rest sourced from reference TRBV7-2 and TRBJ2-3, is GAGVSQSPSNKVTEKGKDVELRCDPISGHTALYWYRQSLGQGLEFLIYFQGNSAPDKSGLPSDRFSAERTGGSVSTLTIQRTQQEDSAVYLCASSSLRTDTQYFGPGTRLTVL.